The next 14 T cell receptor beta chains were all read from a single sample in a study of shared clonotypes between healthy human individuals. Sequencing used immunoSEQ multiplex PCR; TCRdb keeps in-frame clones, though not all of them. Of around 2,000,000 clones listed, approximately 94% are singletons. It was CD45RO-negative cells, positively selected for CCR7, that made up naive CD8 cells, with terminally differentiated effector memory CD45RA+ cells excluded. Source material: naive CD8+ T cells sorted from blood. These receptor sequences come from a young man in good health.

On this clone: The sample holds other DNA sequences that translate to the same CDR3. This sequence joins TRBV7-2 and TRBJ2-7; 7 nucleotides match TRBD1. The J segment lost 3 bases and the V segment lost 5 bases, leaving 7 bases of the junction unmatched. This CDR3 spans 14 amino acids. Per germline, CDR1 SGHTA and CDR2 FQGNSA. The CDR3 region is CASSPRDSNYEQYF. The DNA of the CDR3 is TGTGCCAGCAGCCCAAGGGACAGCAACTACGAGCAGTACTTC.

This chain uses TRBV29-1 with TRBJ2-2; TRBD1 matches at 10 bases. The germline CDR1 and CDR2 sequences are SQVTM and ANQGSEA. With V trimmed by 5 bases and J by 4 bases, 4 bases remained unmatched. The CDR3 loop spans 14 amino acids. Here the CDR3 reads CSVQDRGGTGELFF. Here the CDR3 DNA reads TGCAGCGTTCAGGACAGGGGGGGCACCGGGGAGCTGTTTTTT.

The V call is TRBV18, the J call TRBJ2-7, with a possible D match to TRBD1 (6 bases). V shed 3 bases and J shed 2 bases, with 14 bases lying between them. Looked up from germline, CDR1 is KGHSH and CDR2 is LQKENI. The CDR3 spans 15 residues. In nucleotides, the CDR3 is TGTGCCAGCTCACCCTATTCAGGGGCAGCCTACGAGCAGTACTTC. As protein: CASSPYSGAAYEQYF. Based on the CDR3 plus reference TRBV18 and TRBJ2-7, the full variable domain is NAGVMQNPRHLVRRRGQEARLRCSPMKGHSHVYWYRQLPEEGLKFMVYLQKENIIDESGMPKERFSAEFPKEGPSILRIQQVVRGDSAAYFCASSPYSGAAYEQYFGPGTRLTVT.

Details on this clone: The sample holds other DNA sequences that translate to the same CDR3. This chain connects TRBV4-1 to TRBJ2-7, with 7 bases fitting TRBD1. Germline V CDR1 and CDR2: MGHRA, YSYEKL. There are 15 residues in the CDR3. The J segment lost 4 bases and the V segment lost 1 base, leaving 7 bases of the junction unmatched. Here the CDR3 reads CASSQGQGEGYEQYF. CDR3 nucleotides: TGCGCCAGCAGCCAAGGACAGGGTGAAGGTTACGAGCAGTACTTC.

CDR3 bases: TGCGCCAGCAGCCAAATAGACGGATCCTATGGCTACACCTTC. Translated: CASSQIDGSYGYTF. The chain uses TRBV4-1 and TRBJ1-2; D unclear. CDR3 size: 14 residues. CDR1 and CDR2 from the germline V gene are MGHRA and YSYEKL. V lost 2 bases, J lost 4 bases, and 11 bases lay in between.

The chain is built from TRBV25-1 and TRBJ2-7; a possible D gene is TRBD1 (5 bases). The germline gives CDR1 MGHDK, CDR2 SYGVNS. Trimming took off 5 bases at V and 2 bases at J, with 16 bases between the two ends. This CDR3 comprises 15 residues. The chain's CDR3 is CASSPVTDPTYEQYF. The CDR3 region has the DNA TGTGCCAGCAGTCCCGTGACAGACCCTACCTACGAGCAGTACTTC.

The chain couples TRBV6-4 to TRBJ1-1; D is possibly TRBD1 (6 bases). The CDR3 sequence is 13 residues long. The V gene lost 3 bases and the J gene lost 5 bases, with 10 bases spanning the gap. In germline, CDR1 is MRHNA, CDR2 SNTAGT. This chain's CDR3 is CASSEGGGTEAFF. DNA of the CDR3: TGTGCCAGCAGTGAAGGGGGTGGAACTGAAGCTTTCTTT.

This clone was counted once. The V call is TRBV5-6, the J call TRBJ2-5; 8 nucleotides line up with TRBD1. Germline assignment: CDR1 SGHDT and CDR2 YYEEEE. Trimming at V came to 3 bases and at J to 1 base, leaving 5 bases not matched to a gene. This CDR3 contains 15 residues. The CDR3, as DNA: TGTGCCAGCAGCTCCGACGGACAGGGCCAAGAGACCCAGTACTTC. It encodes CASSSDGQGQETQYF.

For this clone: The same CDR3 arises from other DNA sequences in this sample as well. The chain joins TRBV13 to TRBJ2-7; D gene uncertain. From germline, CDR1 is PRHDT and CDR2 FYEKMQ (reference sequence). Trimming left V 3 bases short and J 1 base short, with 7 bases between. The CDR3 consists of 13 residues. This chain's CDR3 is CASSLGRSYEQYF. The CDR3, as DNA: TGTGCCAGCAGCTTGGGTCGTTCCTACGAGCAGTACTTC.

The V call is TRBV19, the J call TRBJ2-7; D tentatively fits TRBD1 or TRBD2 (5 bases each). Trimming stripped 3 bases from V and 2 bases from J, with 8 bases between. Germline values: CDR1 LNHDA, CDR2 SQIVND (reference sequence). The CDR3 is 13 residues long. CDR3 residues: CASSMGTPYEQYF. The CDR3 DNA follows: TGTGCCAGTAGTATGGGGACCCCCTACGAGCAGTACTTC.

The gene calls are TRBV4-1 and TRBJ1-1; tentative D call: TRBD1 (5 bases). Germline V lookup: CDR1 MGHRA, CDR2 YSYEKL. This CDR3 has 12 residues. With 3 bases removed from V and 5 bases from J, the gap between germline ends came to 7 bases. The CDR3 protein is CASSHSGTEAFF. The CDR3 DNA follows: TGCGCCAGCAGCCATTCAGGGACTGAAGCTTTCTTT.

This chain joins TRBV4-2 and TRBJ2-7; either TRBD1 or TRBD2 may supply D (5 bases each). The ends were cut back, 3 bases at V and 3 bases at J, with 12 bases in the middle. CDR1 and CDR2 (germline): LGHNA, YNFKEQ. The CDR3 has 14 residues. CDR3 protein: CASSHLGASYEQYF. CDR3 sequence (DNA): TGTGCCAGCAGCCACCTCGGGGCAAGCTACGAGCAGTACTTC.

The rearrangement joins TRBV5-1 to TRBJ2-7; possibly TRBD2 for D (5 bases). Germline V CDR1 and CDR2: SGHRS, YFSETQ. V lost 0 bases and J lost 4, with 11 bases in between. The CDR3 runs 14 residues. The CDR3 nucleotides read TGCGCCAGCAGCTTGGAACTAGGTAAATACGAGCAGTACTTC. Protein product: CASSLELGKYEQYF.

In regard to this clone: Other DNA sequences in this specimen translate into the identical CDR3. The chain uses TRBV27 and TRBJ2-7, with D unresolved. V was clipped by 0 bases and J by 5 bases, with 2 bases between them. CDR1 MNHEY and CDR2 SMNVEV come from the germline V gene (reference sequence). The CDR3 has 11 residues. CDR3 amino acids: CASSLSHEQYF. The DNA for the CDR3 is TGTGCCAGCAGTTTATCACACGAGCAGTACTTC.